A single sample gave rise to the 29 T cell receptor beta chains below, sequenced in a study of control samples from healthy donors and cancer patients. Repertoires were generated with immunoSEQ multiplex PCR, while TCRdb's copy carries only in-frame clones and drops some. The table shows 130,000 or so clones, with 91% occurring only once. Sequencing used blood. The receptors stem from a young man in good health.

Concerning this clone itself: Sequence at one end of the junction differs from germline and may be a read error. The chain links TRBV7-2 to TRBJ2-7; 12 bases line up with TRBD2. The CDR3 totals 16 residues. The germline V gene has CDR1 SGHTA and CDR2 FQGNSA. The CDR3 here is CASSLAPGLAGYEQYF. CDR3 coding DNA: TGTGCCAGCAGTTTAGCCCCGGGACTAGCGGGCTACGAGCAGTACTTC.

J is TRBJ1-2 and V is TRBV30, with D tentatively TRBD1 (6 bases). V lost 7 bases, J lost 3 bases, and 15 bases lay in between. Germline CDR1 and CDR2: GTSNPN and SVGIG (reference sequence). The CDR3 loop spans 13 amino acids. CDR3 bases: TGTGCCTACTTCCGGGACATTGACTATGGCTACACCTTC. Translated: CAYFRDIDYGYTF.

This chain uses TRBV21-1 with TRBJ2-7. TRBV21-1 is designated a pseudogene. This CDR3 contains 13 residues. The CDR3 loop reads CASIPSEGYEQYF. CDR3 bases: TGTGCCAGCATCCCTTCCGAGGGGTACGAGCAGTACTTC.

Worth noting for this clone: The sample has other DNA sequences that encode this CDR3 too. In DNA form, the CDR3 reads TGTGCCAGCTCACCGACGGGCAGAAACACCGGGGAGCTGTTTTTT. As protein: CASSPTGRNTGELFF. The chain has TRBV18 and TRBJ2-2; no firm D call. V lost 3 bases and J 2 bases, leaving 10 bases between the germline ends. CDR1 and CDR2 from the germline V gene are KGHSH and LQKENI. The CDR3 covers 15 residues.

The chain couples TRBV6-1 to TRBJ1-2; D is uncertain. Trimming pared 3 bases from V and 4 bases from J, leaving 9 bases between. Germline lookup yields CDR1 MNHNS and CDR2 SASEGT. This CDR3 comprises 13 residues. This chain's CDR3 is CASSERASYGYTF. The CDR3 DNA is TGTGCCAGCAGTGAGAGGGCCTCCTATGGCTACACCTTC.

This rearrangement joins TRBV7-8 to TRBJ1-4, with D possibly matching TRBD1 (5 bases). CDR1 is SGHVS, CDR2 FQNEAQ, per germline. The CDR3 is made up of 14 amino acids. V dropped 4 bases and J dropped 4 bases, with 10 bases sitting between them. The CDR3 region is CASSWDGVNEKLFF. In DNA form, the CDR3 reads TGTGCCAGCAGCTGGGACGGAGTTAATGAAAAACTGTTTTTT.

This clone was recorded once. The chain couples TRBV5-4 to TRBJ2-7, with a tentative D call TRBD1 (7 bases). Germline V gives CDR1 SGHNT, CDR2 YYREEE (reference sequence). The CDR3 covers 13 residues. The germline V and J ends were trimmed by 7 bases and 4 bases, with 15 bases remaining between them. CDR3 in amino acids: CASSWRGLYEQYF. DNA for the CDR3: TGTGCCAGCTCCTGGAGGGGGCTGTACGAGCAGTACTTC.

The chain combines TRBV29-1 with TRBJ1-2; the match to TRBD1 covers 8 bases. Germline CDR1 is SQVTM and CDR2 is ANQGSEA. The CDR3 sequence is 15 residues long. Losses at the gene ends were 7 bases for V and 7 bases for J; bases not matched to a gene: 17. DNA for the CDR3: TGCAGCGCCTTATCCCCGGGACAGGTGCTTGGTGGCTACACCTTC. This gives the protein CSALSPGQVLGGYTF.

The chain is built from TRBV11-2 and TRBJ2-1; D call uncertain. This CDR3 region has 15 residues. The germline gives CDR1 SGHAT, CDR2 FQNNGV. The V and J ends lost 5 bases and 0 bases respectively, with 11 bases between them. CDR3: CASSQTLSSYNEQFF. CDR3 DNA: TGTGCCAGCAGCCAGACCCTGAGCTCCTACAATGAGCAGTTCTTC.

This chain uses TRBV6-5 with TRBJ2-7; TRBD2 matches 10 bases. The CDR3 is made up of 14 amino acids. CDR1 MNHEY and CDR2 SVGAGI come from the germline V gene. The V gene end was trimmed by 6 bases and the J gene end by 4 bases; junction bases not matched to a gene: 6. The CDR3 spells CASRATSGVYEQYF. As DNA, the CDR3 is TGTGCCAGCAGAGCTACTAGCGGGGTTTACGAGCAGTACTTC.

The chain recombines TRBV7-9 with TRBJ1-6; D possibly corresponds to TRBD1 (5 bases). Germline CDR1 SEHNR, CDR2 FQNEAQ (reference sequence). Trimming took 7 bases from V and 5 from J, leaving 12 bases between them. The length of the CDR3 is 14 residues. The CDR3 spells CASKWTPDNSPLHF. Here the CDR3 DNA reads TGTGCCAGCAAGTGGACACCTGATAATTCACCCCTCCACTTT.

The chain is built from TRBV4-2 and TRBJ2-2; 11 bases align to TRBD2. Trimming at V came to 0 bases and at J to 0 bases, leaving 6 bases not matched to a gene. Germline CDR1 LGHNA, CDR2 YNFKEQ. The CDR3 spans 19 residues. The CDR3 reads CASSQDRLAGGTNTGELFF. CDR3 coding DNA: TGTGCCAGCAGCCAAGATAGGCTAGCGGGGGGTACGAACACCGGGGAGCTGTTTTTT.

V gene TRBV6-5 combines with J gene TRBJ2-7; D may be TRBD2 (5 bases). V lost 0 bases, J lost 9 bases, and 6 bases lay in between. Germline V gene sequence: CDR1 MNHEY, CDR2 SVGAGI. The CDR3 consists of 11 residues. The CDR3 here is CASSYSGGQYF. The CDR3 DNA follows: TGTGCCAGCAGTTACTCTGGAGGGCAGTACTTC.

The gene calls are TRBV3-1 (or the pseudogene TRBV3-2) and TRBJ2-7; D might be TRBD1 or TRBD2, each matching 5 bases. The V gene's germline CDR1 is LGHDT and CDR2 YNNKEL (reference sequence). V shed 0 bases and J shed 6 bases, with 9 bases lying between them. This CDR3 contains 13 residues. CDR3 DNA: TGTGCCAGCAGCCAAGACGGGGCACGCGAGCAGTACTTC. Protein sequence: CASSQDGAREQYF.

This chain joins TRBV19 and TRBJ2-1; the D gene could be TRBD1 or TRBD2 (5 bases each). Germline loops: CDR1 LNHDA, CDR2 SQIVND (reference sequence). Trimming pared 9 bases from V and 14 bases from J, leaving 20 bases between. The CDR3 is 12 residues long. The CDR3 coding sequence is TGTGCCAGGGGGACCCTTACAATGGGGGAGTTCTTC. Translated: CARGTLTMGEFF.

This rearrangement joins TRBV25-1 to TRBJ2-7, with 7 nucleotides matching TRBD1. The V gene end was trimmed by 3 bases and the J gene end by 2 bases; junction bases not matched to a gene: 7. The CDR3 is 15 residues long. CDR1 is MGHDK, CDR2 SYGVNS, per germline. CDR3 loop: CASSDDRQGAYEQYF. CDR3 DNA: TGTGCCAGCAGTGATGATAGACAGGGTGCCTACGAGCAGTACTTC.

The CDR3 is CASNKGEGYTEAFF. Here the CDR3 DNA reads TGTGCCAGCAACAAAGGGGAGGGGTACACTGAAGCTTTCTTT. The gene calls are TRBV9 and TRBJ1-1; tentatively, D is TRBD1 (5 bases). Deletions cut 6 bases from V and 3 bases from J, with 15 bases between. The germline gives CDR1 SGDLS, CDR2 YYNGEE. CDR3 length: 14 residues.

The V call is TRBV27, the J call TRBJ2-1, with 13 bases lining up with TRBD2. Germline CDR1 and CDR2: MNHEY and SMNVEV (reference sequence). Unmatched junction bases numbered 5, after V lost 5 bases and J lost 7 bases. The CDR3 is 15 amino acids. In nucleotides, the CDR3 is TGTGCCAGCAGTCTACTAGCGGGGGGGCTTAATGAGCAGTTCTTC. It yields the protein CASSLLAGGLNEQFF.

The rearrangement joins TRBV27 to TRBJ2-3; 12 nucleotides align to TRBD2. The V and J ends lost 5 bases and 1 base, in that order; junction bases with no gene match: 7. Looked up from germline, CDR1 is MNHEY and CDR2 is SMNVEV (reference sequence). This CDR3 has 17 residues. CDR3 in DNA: TGTGCCAGCAGTCTACTCCGGACTAGCGGGGGCACAGATACGCAGTATTTT. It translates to CASSLLRTSGGTDTQYF.

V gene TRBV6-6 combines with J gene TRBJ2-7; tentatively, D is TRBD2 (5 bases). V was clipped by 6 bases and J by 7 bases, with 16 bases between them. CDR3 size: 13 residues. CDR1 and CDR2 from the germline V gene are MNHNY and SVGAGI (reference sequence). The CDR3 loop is CASSPGLMGEQYF. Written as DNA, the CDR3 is TGTGCCAGCAGCCCGGGGTTAATGGGGGAGCAGTACTTC.

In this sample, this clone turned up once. The CDR3 reads CASSLGAGTNTGELFF. The CDR3 coding sequence is TGTGCCAGCAGCTTAGGAGCGGGTACGAACACCGGGGAGCTGTTTTTT. V and J are TRBV11-2 and TRBJ2-2, with D perhaps TRBD2 (6 bases). Looked up from germline, CDR1 is SGHAT and CDR2 is FQNNGV. The CDR3 is 16 amino acids. The V gene lost 1 base and the J gene lost 0 bases, with 9 bases spanning the gap. The full variable domain, with the rest looked up from reference TRBV11-2 and TRBJ2-2, is EAGVAQSPRYKIIEKRQSVAFWCNPISGHATLYWYQQILGQGPKLLIQFQNNGVVDDSQLPKDRFSAERLKGVDSTLKIQPAKLEDSAVYLCASSLGAGTNTGELFFGEGSRLTVL.

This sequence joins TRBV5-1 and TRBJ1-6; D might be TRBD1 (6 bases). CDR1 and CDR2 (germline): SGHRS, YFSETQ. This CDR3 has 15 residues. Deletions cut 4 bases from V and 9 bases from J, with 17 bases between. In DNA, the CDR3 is TGCGCCAGCAGCGTGGGGCAGGGGTTTGGTTCACCCCTCCACTTT. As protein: CASSVGQGFGSPLHF.

The CDR3 region is CATSDSYREGNTIYF. CDR3 sequence (DNA): TGTGCCACCAGTGATTCGTACAGGGAGGGAAACACCATATATTTT. This rearrangement joins TRBV24-1 to TRBJ1-3; weak D call: TRBD1 (6 bases). V shed 2 bases and J shed 4 bases, with 11 bases lying between them. The CDR3 is 15 residues long. The germline V gene has CDR1 KGHDR and CDR2 SFDVKD.

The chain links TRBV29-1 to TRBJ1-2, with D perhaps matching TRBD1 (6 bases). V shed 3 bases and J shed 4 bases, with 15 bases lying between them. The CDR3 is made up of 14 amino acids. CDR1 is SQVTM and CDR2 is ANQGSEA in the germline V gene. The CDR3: CSVDAQGPIYGYTF. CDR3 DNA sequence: TGCAGCGTTGACGCACAGGGCCCTATCTATGGCTACACCTTC.

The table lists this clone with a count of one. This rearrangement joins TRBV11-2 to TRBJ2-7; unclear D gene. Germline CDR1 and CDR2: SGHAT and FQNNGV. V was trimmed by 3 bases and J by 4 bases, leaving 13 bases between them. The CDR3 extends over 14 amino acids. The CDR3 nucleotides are TGTGCCAGCAGCTTCGGGTTTGGTGGATACGAGCAGTACTTC. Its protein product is CASSFGFGGYEQYF.

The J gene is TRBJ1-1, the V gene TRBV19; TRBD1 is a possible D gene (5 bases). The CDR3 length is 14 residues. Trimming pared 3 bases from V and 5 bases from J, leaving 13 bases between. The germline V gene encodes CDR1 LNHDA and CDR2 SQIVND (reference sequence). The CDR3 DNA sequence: TGTGCCAGTAGTATTCTGGGGCTCAGGACTGAAGCTTTCTTT. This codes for CASSILGLRTEAFF. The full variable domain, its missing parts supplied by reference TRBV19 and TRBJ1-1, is DGGITQSPKYLFRKEGQNVTLSCEQNLNHDAMYWYRQDPGQGLRLIYYSQIVNDFQKGDIAEGYSVSREKKESFPLTVTSAQKNPTAFYLCASSILGLRTEAFFGQGTRLTVV.

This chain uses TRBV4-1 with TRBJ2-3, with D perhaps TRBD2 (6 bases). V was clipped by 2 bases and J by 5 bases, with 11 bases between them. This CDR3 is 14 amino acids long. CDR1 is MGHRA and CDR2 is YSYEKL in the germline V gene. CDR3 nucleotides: TGCGCCAGCAGCCAATGGCGGGGCGGAGATACGCAGTATTTT. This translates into CASSQWRGGDTQYF.

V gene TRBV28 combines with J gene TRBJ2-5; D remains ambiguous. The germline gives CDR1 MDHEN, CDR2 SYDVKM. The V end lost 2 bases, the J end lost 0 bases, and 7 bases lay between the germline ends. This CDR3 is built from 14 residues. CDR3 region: CASSLMADQETQYF. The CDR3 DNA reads TGTGCCAGCAGTTTAATGGCAGACCAAGAGACCCAGTACTTC.

The CDR3 region has the DNA TGTGCCAGCAGTTTTCAGATGAACACTGAAGCTTTCTTT. Translation: CASSFQMNTEAFF. The chain combines TRBV12-3 or TRBV12-4 with TRBJ1-1; no clear D gene. This CDR3 is 13 amino acids long. The V end lost 3 bases, the J end lost 0 bases, and 5 bases lay between the germline ends.